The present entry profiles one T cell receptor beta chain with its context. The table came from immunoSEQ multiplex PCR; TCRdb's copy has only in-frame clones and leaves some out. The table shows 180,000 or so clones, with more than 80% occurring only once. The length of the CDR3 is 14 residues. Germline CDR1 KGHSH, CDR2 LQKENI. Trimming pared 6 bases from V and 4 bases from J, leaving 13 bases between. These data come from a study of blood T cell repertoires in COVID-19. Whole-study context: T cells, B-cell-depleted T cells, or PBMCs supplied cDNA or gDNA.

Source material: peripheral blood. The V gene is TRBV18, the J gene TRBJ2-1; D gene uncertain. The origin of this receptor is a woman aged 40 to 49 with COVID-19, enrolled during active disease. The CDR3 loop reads CASSPPARYNEQFF. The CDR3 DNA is TGTGCCAGCTCCCCTCCGGCGCGGTACAATGAGCAGTTCTTC.